Presented here are 20 T cell receptor beta chains from one specimen sequenced in a study of T cell repertoires in cytomegalovirus infection. TCRdb reprocessed the reads via MiXCR and lists one record per CDR3 protein. The sample holds roughly 500,000 distinct CDR3 sequences; around a third are singletons and the top ten take roughly a sixth. No antigens are known for them. Sequencing used cultured PBMCs, obtained from culture after CMV antigen stimulation. The receptor set was obtained from a human donor in good health (CMV status not recorded). Some clones in this sample may be carry-over from other donors' samples.

This clonotype was seen more than once but under ten times. The rearrangement joins TRBV6-6 to TRBJ2-1; D unclear. Trimming removed 6 bases from V and 8 bases from J, with 17 bases in between. CDR1 MNHNY and CDR2 SVGAGI come from the germline V gene (reference sequence). There are 14 residues in the CDR3. The CDR3 reads CASRQGGAGYEQFF. DNA for the CDR3: TGTGCCAGCAGGCAAGGCGGAGCCGGCTATGAGCAGTTCTTC.

This clonotype was detected ten times or more. The chain links TRBV7-2 to TRBJ1-2, with 7 bases matching TRBD1. This CDR3 is built from 13 residues. Germline-derived CDR1 and CDR2 are SGHTA and FQGNSA. With 3 bases clipped from V and 8 bases from J, the junction kept 6 bases outside the gene matches. The CDR3, as DNA: TGTGCCAGCAGCTTTAAGGGGGCGCGCGGCTACACCTTC. This gives the protein CASSFKGARGYTF.

This chain joins TRBV9 and TRBJ2-1; a possible D gene is TRBD1 (6 bases). The V and J ends lost 0 bases and 3 bases respectively, with 7 bases between them. The CDR3 is made up of 14 amino acids. CDR1 is SGDLS, CDR2 YYNGEE, per germline. CDR3 sequence: CASSVDRVYNEQFF. The CDR3 region has the DNA TGTGCCAGCAGCGTAGACAGGGTCTACAATGAGCAGTTCTTC.

The chain links TRBV5-1 to TRBJ2-1; 8 bases match TRBD2. V lost 0 bases to trimming and J lost 5 bases; unmatched junction nucleotides: 7. This CDR3 spans 16 amino acids. In germline, CDR1 is SGHRS, CDR2 YFSETQ. CDR3 sequence reads: CASSLVILADNNEQFF. As DNA, the CDR3 is TGCGCCAGCAGCTTGGTCATACTAGCGGACAACAATGAGCAGTTCTTC.

V is TRBV27 and J is TRBJ2-1, with TRBD1 as a possible D gene (6 bases). The germline V and J ends were trimmed by 6 bases and 0 bases, with 12 bases remaining between them. CDR3 size: 15 residues. Looked up from germline, CDR1 is MNHEY and CDR2 is SMNVEV (reference sequence). CDR3 in DNA: TGTGCCAGCAGACCGGACAGCGGCTCCTACAATGAGCAGTTCTTC. Amino acids: CASRPDSGSYNEQFF.

This clonotype was observed at least ten times. This sequence joins TRBV6-2 or TRBV6-3 and TRBJ2-7; a weak D match, TRBD1 (6 bases). The CDR3 has 13 amino acids. V lost 6 bases and J 2 bases, leaving 11 bases between the germline ends. Germline V gene lookup returns CDR1 MNHEY and CDR2 SVGEGT. The CDR3 here is CASRGTIAYEQYF. CDR3 nucleotide sequence: TGTGCCAGCAGGGGGACAATCGCCTACGAGCAGTACTTC.

The V call is TRBV19, the J call TRBJ2-3, with D perhaps being TRBD1 or TRBD2 (6 bases each). V was cut by 2 bases and J by 6 bases, with 15 bases left in between. The CDR3 consists of 15 residues. The germline V gene has CDR1 LNHDA and CDR2 SQIVND (reference sequence). As DNA, the CDR3 is TGTGCCAGTAGTATAAACCCGGGGGCTAGCGATACGCAGTATTTT. Its translation: CASSINPGASDTQYF. Based on the CDR3 plus reference TRBV19 and TRBJ2-3, the full variable domain is DGGITQSPKYLFRKEGQNVTLSCEQNLNHDAMYWYRQDPGQGLRLIYYSQIVNDFQKGDIAEGYSVSREKKESFPLTVTSAQKNPTAFYLCASSINPGASDTQYFGPGTRLTVL.

The genes are TRBV11-3 and TRBJ1-1; D is unclear. The germline CDR1 and CDR2 sequences are SGHNT and YENEEA. This CDR3 spans 12 amino acids. Trimming removed 0 bases from V and 6 bases from J, with 5 bases in between. The CDR3 nucleotides read TGTGCCAGCAGCTTAGATGCCCCTGAAGCTTTCTTT. It encodes CASSLDAPEAFF.

This sequence joins TRBV11-2 and TRBJ1-6; D unresolved. This CDR3 contains 16 residues. From germline, CDR1 is SGHAT and CDR2 FQNNGV. Deletions cut 1 base from V and 6 bases from J, with 13 bases between. The DNA of the CDR3 is TGTGCCAGCAGCTTAGGGAGCCTTAGGCTTAATTCACCCCTCCACTTT. Its translation is CASSLGSLRLNSPLHF.

This clonotype was recorded once. This chain links TRBV20-1 with TRBJ2-3; D possibly corresponds to TRBD2 (6 bases). The V end was cut by 3 bases, the J end by 0 bases, with 13 bases between. CDR3 size: 15 residues. CDR1 and CDR2 from the germline V gene are DFQATT and SNEGSKA (reference sequence). CDR3 sequence (DNA): TGCAGTGCTAGGCGACCTAGCGCTAGCACAGATACGCAGTATTTT. The encoded protein is CSARRPSASTDTQYF.

This chain connects TRBV11-2 to TRBJ1-4; D uncertain. The CDR3 totals 14 residues. Per germline, CDR1 SGHAT and CDR2 FQNNGV. V lost 2 bases and J lost 0, with 4 bases in between. CDR3 in amino acids: CASSLFATNEKLFF. The DNA of the CDR3 is TGTGCCAGCAGCTTATTTGCAACTAATGAAAAACTGTTTTTT. Full variable domain (remainder filled in from reference TRBV11-2 and TRBJ1-4): EAGVAQSPRYKIIEKRQSVAFWCNPISGHATLYWYQQILGQGPKLLIQFQNNGVVDDSQLPKDRFSAERLKGVDSTLKIQPAKLEDSAVYLCASSLFATNEKLFFGSGTQLSVL.

V is TRBV20-1 and J is TRBJ2-5; no firm D call. The CDR3 length is 13 residues. The germline gives CDR1 DFQATT, CDR2 SNEGSKA (reference sequence). Trimming cost V 5 bases and J 0 bases, with 10 bases left between them. Here the CDR3 DNA reads TGCAGTGCTGCGGACCGGTACCAAGAGACCCAGTACTTC. It codes for CSAADRYQETQYF.

The chain links TRBV20-1 to TRBJ2-2; a weak D match, TRBD2 (5 bases). The CDR3 is made up of 15 amino acids. Germline V gene lookup returns CDR1 DFQATT and CDR2 SNEGSKA (reference sequence). Trimming shortened V by 5 bases and J by 7 bases, and 20 bases separated the two germline ends. The CDR3 protein is CSAVMRAVTSGELFF. Here the CDR3 DNA reads TGCAGTGCTGTCATGCGGGCGGTTACTAGCGGGGAGCTGTTTTTT.

Ten or more counts support this clonotype. This sequence joins TRBV7-2 and TRBJ1-5; unclear D gene. Germline assignment: CDR1 SGHTA and CDR2 FQGNSA. This CDR3 contains 16 residues. V was cut by 5 bases and J by 3 bases, with 17 bases left in between. The CDR3 DNA is TGTGCCAGCAGCCAGGTAGGAGGACGACACAATCAGCCCCAGCATTTT. Translating it yields CASSQVGGRHNQPQHF.

The chain links TRBV5-1 to TRBJ1-1, with a weak D call TRBD1 (5 bases). Per the germline V gene, CDR1 is SGHRS and CDR2 is YFSETQ. The CDR3 has 13 amino acids. The V end lost 7 bases, the J end lost 4 bases, and 14 bases lay between the germline ends. CDR3: CASGFREGTEAFF. The CDR3 nucleotides read TGCGCCAGCGGTTTCAGGGAAGGCACTGAAGCTTTCTTT.

Ten or more counts support this clonotype. The chain has TRBV7-9 and TRBJ2-3; D call uncertain. This CDR3 comprises 14 residues. Looked up from germline, CDR1 is SEHNR and CDR2 is FQNEAQ (reference sequence). V was clipped by 5 bases and J by 7 bases, with 16 bases between them. The CDR3 DNA sequence: TGTGCCAGCAGCCACTACACAACCGGGTATACGCAGTATTTT. This sequence encodes CASSHYTTGYTQYF.

CDR3 in amino acids: CASSDQFSYNEQFF. As DNA, the CDR3 is TGTGCCAGCAGTGACCAGTTCTCCTACAATGAGCAGTTCTTC. This sequence joins TRBV2 and TRBJ2-1; D gene ambiguous. The CDR3 totals 14 residues. Germline V gene sequence: CDR1 SNHLY, CDR2 FYNNEI. Trimming stripped 3 bases from V and 0 bases from J, with 6 bases between.

Only a few counts were recorded for this clonotype. The V and J genes are TRBV20-1 and TRBJ2-5; the D is unclear. The V gene's germline CDR1 is DFQATT and CDR2 SNEGSKA (reference sequence). Trimming cost V 6 bases and J 4 bases, with 15 bases left between them. The CDR3 totals 13 residues. CDR3 in DNA: TGCAGTGCAATCTCAGGCCGCCTAGAGACCCAGTACTTC. This sequence encodes CSAISGRLETQYF.

This clonotype was recorded many times. V gene TRBV7-2 combines with J gene TRBJ2-7; possible D gene TRBD2, 6 bases. The CDR3 loop spans 15 amino acids. The germline V and J ends were trimmed by 2 bases and 2 bases, with 13 bases remaining between them. The germline V gene encodes CDR1 SGHTA and CDR2 FQGNSA. The CDR3 DNA is TGTGCCAGCAGCTTATCCGGGAGCCGCCCCTACGAGCAGTACTTC. It translates to CASSLSGSRPYEQYF.

This clonotype occurred a few times. The rearrangement joins TRBV27 to TRBJ1-6, with TRBD1 matching over 8 bases. V was clipped by 2 bases and J by 9 bases; unmatched bases: 3. This CDR3 contains 14 residues. CDR1 and CDR2 from the germline V gene are MNHEY and SMNVEV (reference sequence). CDR3 residues: CASSLQGAGSPLHF. CDR3 in DNA: TGTGCCAGCAGTTTACAGGGGGCGGGTTCACCCCTCCACTTT.